A single sample gave rise to the 17 T cell receptor beta chains below, sequenced in a study of blood T cell repertoires in COVID-19 (dated by TCRdb to 2018 to 2020). Library prep was done by the immunoSEQ multiplex PCR assay. TCRdb carries this immuneACCESS record with in-frame sequences only. Its versions omit some clonotypes, under half of them owing to an unresolved V gene in the studies checked, with the rest unexplained. The sample table contains some 100,000 clones; only one count was recorded for roughly four fifths of them. Together, the top ten hold around 7.2% of the sample. The sample was peripheral blood. Receptors were obtained from a man aged 45 to 65 with active or convalescent COVID-19.

This chain links TRBV15 with TRBJ2-3, with 7 bases lining up with TRBD2. The CDR3 is 15 amino acids. V dropped 3 bases and J dropped 0; count of bases not matched to a gene: 3. Germline values: CDR1 LNHNV, CDR2 YYDKDF (reference sequence). This CDR3 is CATSSLAVSTDTQYF. The CDR3 DNA reads as TGTGCCACCAGCAGTCTAGCGGTTAGCACAGATACGCAGTATTTT.

The chain couples TRBV5-5 to TRBJ2-5, with D possibly TRBD2 on 6 matching bases. The CDR3 sequence is 13 residues long. V was clipped by 0 bases and J by 4 bases, with 7 bases between them. Germline assignment: CDR1 SGHKS and CDR2 YYEKEE (reference sequence). CDR3 residues: CASSLGTTETQYF. CDR3 in DNA: TGTGCCAGCAGCTTGGGGACTACAGAGACCCAGTACTTC.

The chain combines TRBV4-1 with TRBJ1-2; 7 positions match TRBD1. The germline V gene encodes CDR1 MGHRA and CDR2 YSYEKL. The CDR3 sequence is 16 residues long. V lost 3 bases and J lost 4; bases outside the gene matches: 11. The CDR3 loop reads CASSQYPTGAGYGYTF. In DNA form, the CDR3 reads TGCGCCAGCAGCCAGTACCCAACAGGGGCAGGCTATGGCTACACCTTC.

This rearrangement joins TRBV11-2 to TRBJ1-2; the D is unclear. The V gene's germline CDR1 is SGHAT and CDR2 FQNNGV. Trimming removed 4 bases from V and 13 bases from J, with 16 bases in between. This CDR3 has 12 residues. CDR3 sequence: CASSSLNMAGTF. CDR3 DNA: TGTGCCAGCAGCTCACTAAACATGGCCGGCACCTTC.

The V call is TRBV10-1, the J call TRBJ1-3; 7 positions match TRBD1. Per germline, CDR1 WNHNN and CDR2 SYGVQD (reference sequence). The CDR3 has 14 amino acids. J was trimmed by 0 bases and V by 8 bases; bases with no gene match: 4. The CDR3 loop reads CASSTGDSGNTIYF. The CDR3 DNA is TGCGCCAGCTCCACAGGGGACTCTGGAAACACCATATATTTT.

V usage is TRBV5-1 and J usage is TRBJ2-7, with TRBD1 matching 8 bases. Germline loops: CDR1 SGHRS, CDR2 YFSETQ. V was clipped by 0 bases and J by 5 bases; unmatched bases: 7. The CDR3 loop spans 15 amino acids. CDR3 region: CASSLGRTGPNEQYF. DNA of the CDR3: TGCGCCAGCAGCTTGGGGCGGACAGGGCCCAACGAGCAGTACTTC. Full variable domain (remainder filled in from reference TRBV5-1 and TRBJ2-7): KAGVTQTPRYLIKTRGQQVTLSCSPISGHRSVSWYQQTPGQGLQFLFEYFSETQRNKGNFPGRFSGRQFSNSRSEMNVSTLELGDSALYLCASSLGRTGPNEQYFGPGTRLTVT.

This clone was recorded once. The chain is built from TRBV7-9 and TRBJ1-2, with TRBD1 identical over 11 bases. The germline V gene has CDR1 SEHNR and CDR2 FQNEAQ (reference sequence). The CDR3 sequence is 15 residues long. V lost 1 base to trimming and J lost 3 bases; unmatched junction nucleotides: 1. CDR3 DNA sequence: TGTGCCAGCAGCTTAGTGGGACAGGGGGACTATGGCTACACCTTC. Translation gives CASSLVGQGDYGYTF.

V gene TRBV2 combines with J gene TRBJ2-3, with D hard to call. Germline CDR1 SNHLY, CDR2 FYNNEI. Trimming cost V 3 bases and J 1 base, with 5 bases left between them. This CDR3 contains 13 residues. CDR3 region: CASSETRTDTQYF. CDR3 nucleotides: TGTGCCAGCAGTGAGACTCGCACAGATACGCAGTATTTT.

CDR3 loop: CASSLWGRNTEAFF. The CDR3, as DNA: TGTGCCAGCAGTTTGTGGGGGCGGAACACTGAAGCTTTCTTT. The chain has TRBV27 and TRBJ1-1; tentative D call: TRBD1 (6 bases). V lost 3 bases, J lost 1 base, and 9 bases lay in between. The length of the CDR3 is 14 residues. Germline lookup yields CDR1 MNHEY and CDR2 SMNVEV (reference sequence).

The chain carries TRBV6-1 and TRBJ1-5; a weak D match, TRBD1 (5 bases). The germline CDR1 and CDR2 sequences are MNHNS and SASEGT. The length of the CDR3 is 15 residues. With 0 bases removed from V and 3 bases from J, the gap between germline ends came to 9 bases. The CDR3 spells CASSEAGVPNQPQHF. The CDR3 DNA is TGTGCCAGCAGTGAAGCAGGGGTCCCCAATCAGCCCCAGCATTTT.

The J gene is TRBJ1-2, the V gene TRBV27; D is unclear. CDR3 length equals 14 residues. V was cut by 6 bases and J by 6 bases, with 17 bases left in between. Looked up from germline, CDR1 is MNHEY and CDR2 is SMNVEV (reference sequence). The CDR3 DNA is TGTGCCAGCAGACATCCCGCGGGAGACGATGGCTACACCTTC. As protein: CASRHPAGDDGYTF.

The chain is built from TRBV19 and TRBJ1-2; 8 nucleotides match TRBD1. After removal of 8 bases from V and 6 bases from J, the junction contained 8 bases not matched to a gene. Germline V gives CDR1 LNHDA, CDR2 SQIVND (reference sequence). This CDR3 is 13 amino acids long. CDR3 sequence (DNA): TGTGCCAGTTTGGTACAGGGGGAGAATGGCTACACCTTC. Translating gives CASLVQGENGYTF. The whole variable domain, remainder taken from reference TRBV19 and TRBJ1-2, is DGGITQSPKYLFRKEGQNVTLSCEQNLNHDAMYWYRQDPGQGLRLIYYSQIVNDFQKGDIAEGYSVSREKKESFPLTVTSAQKNPTAFYLCASLVQGENGYTFGSGTRLTVV.

V usage is TRBV18 and J usage is TRBJ2-5; D may be TRBD1 (6 bases). Trimming took 3 bases from V and 5 from J, leaving 13 bases between them. The CDR3 runs 14 residues. Germline assignment: CDR1 KGHSH and CDR2 LQKENI. The DNA for the CDR3 is TGTGCCAGCTCACCGCAGGGGTACGGGGAGACCCAGTACTTC. Amino acid sequence: CASSPQGYGETQYF. Using reference TRBV18 and TRBJ2-5 for the parts outside the CDR3, the full variable domain is NAGVMQNPRHLVRRRGQEARLRCSPMKGHSHVYWYRQLPEEGLKFMVYLQKENIIDESGMPKERFSAEFPKEGPSILRIQQVVRGDSAAYFCASSPQGYGETQYFGPGTRLLVL.

The J gene is TRBJ2-4, the V gene TRBV6-4; weak D call: TRBD2 (6 bases). The V end was cut by 2 bases, the J end by 9 bases, with 11 bases between. The CDR3 covers 13 residues. Germline loops: CDR1 MRHNA, CDR2 SNTAGT. In DNA form, the CDR3 reads TGTGCCAGCAGTGACAGGGGAGGTAGCATTCAGTACTTC. Protein: CASSDRGGSIQYF.

The V and J genes are TRBV6-1 and TRBJ2-3, with 8 bases identical to TRBD1. Germline V gene lookup returns CDR1 MNHNS and CDR2 SASEGT. This CDR3 is 15 amino acids long. J gave up 4 bases and V 2 bases, and 5 bases lay outside the gene matches. CDR3 loop: CASSEQGAKADTQYF. The CDR3 DNA is TGTGCCAGCAGTGAACAGGGGGCAAAGGCAGATACGCAGTATTTT.

The chain is built from TRBV2 and TRBJ1-5; D remains ambiguous. This CDR3 contains 13 residues. V lost 5 bases and J 5 bases, leaving 10 bases between the germline ends. The germline gives CDR1 SNHLY, CDR2 FYNNEI. The CDR3: CASSFSSDQPQHF. In DNA form, the CDR3 reads TGTGCCAGCAGTTTCTCTTCCGATCAGCCCCAGCATTTT.

This chain joins TRBV3-1 (or the pseudogene TRBV3-2) and TRBJ2-5; no clear D gene. V lost 1 base and J lost 1, with 7 bases in between. The CDR3 has 14 amino acids. Per germline, CDR1 LGHDT and CDR2 YNNKEL (reference sequence). The CDR3 coding sequence is TGTGCCAGCAGCCAAGCCGTCAGCCAAGAGACCCAGTACTTC. Amino acids: CASSQAVSQETQYF.